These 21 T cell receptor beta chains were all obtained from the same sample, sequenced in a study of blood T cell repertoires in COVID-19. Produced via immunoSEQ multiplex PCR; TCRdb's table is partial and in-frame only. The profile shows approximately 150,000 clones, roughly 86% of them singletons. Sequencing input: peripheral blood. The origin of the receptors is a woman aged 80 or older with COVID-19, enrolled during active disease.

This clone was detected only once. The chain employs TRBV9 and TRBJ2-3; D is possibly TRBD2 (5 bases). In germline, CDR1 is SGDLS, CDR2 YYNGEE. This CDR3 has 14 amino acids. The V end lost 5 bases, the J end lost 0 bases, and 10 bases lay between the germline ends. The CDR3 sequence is CASSGSGSTDTQYF. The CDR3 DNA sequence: TGTGCCAGCAGTGGTTCGGGGAGCACAGATACGCAGTATTTT.

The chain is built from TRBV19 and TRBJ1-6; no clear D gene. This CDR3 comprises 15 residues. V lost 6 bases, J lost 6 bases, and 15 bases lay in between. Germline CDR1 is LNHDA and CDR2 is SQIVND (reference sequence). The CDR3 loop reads CASSDTGSTNSPLHF. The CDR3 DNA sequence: TGTGCCAGTAGCGATACGGGGAGTACTAATTCACCCCTCCACTTT.

The CDR3 DNA sequence: TGTGCCAGCAGTGAGACAGGGTTGGGAAATTCACCCCTCCACTTT. This translates into CASSETGLGNSPLHF. The chain is built from TRBV28 and TRBJ1-6; TRBD1 matches 7 bases. CDR3 length: 15 residues. From germline, CDR1 is MDHEN and CDR2 SYDVKM. Unmatched junction bases numbered 8, after V lost 5 bases and J lost 7 bases.

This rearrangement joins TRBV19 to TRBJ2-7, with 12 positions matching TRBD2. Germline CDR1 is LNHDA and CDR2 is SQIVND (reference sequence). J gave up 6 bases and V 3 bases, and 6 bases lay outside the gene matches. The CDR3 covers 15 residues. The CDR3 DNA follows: TGTGCCAGTAGTATTCGACTAGCGGGAGAGGCCGAGCAGTACTTC. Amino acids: CASSIRLAGEAEQYF.

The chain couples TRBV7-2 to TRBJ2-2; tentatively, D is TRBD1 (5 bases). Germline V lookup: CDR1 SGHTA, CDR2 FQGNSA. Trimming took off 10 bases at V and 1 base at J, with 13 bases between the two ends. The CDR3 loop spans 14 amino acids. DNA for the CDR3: TGTGCCACCTTCCAGGGTCTGAACACCGGGGAGCTGTTTTTT. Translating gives CATFQGLNTGELFF. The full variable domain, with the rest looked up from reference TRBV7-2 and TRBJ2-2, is GAGVSQSPSNKVTEKGKDVELRCDPISGHTALYWYRQSLGQGLEFLIYFQGNSAPDKSGLPSDRFSAERTGGSVSTLTIQRTQQEDSAVYLCATFQGLNTGELFFGEGSRLTVL.

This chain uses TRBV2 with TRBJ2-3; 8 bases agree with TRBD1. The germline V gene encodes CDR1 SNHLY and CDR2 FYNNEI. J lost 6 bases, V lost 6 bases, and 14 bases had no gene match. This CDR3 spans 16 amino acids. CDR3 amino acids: CASRPRPGGDGDTQYF. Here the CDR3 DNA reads TGTGCCAGCAGACCCAGACCAGGGGGCGATGGGGATACGCAGTATTTT.

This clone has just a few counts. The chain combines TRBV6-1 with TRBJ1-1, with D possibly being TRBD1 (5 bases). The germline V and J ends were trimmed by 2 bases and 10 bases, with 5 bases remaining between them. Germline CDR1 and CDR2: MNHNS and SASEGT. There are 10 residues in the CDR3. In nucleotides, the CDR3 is TGTGCCAGCAGTGAAAGGGGAGCTTTCTTT. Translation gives CASSERGAFF.

CDR3 residues: CASSSSPVRTYGSYEQYF. CDR3 nucleotide sequence: TGTGCCAGCAGTTCAAGTCCAGTTCGGACTTACGGCTCCTACGAGCAGTACTTC. The rearrangement joins TRBV27 to TRBJ2-7; D is perhaps TRBD2 (5 bases). Germline CDR1 and CDR2: MNHEY and SMNVEV (reference sequence). The CDR3 covers 18 residues. The V gene lost 4 bases and the J gene lost 0 bases, with 22 bases spanning the gap.

The chain's CDR3 is CASSSTSGSGNTQYF. CDR3 in DNA: TGTGCCAGCAGCTCGACTAGCGGGAGTGGGAATACGCAGTATTTT. The genes are TRBV7-2 and TRBJ2-3; 12 bases fit TRBD2. J was trimmed by 7 bases and V by 4 bases; bases with no gene match: 6. CDR1 and CDR2 from the germline V gene are SGHTA and FQGNSA. CDR3 size: 15 residues.

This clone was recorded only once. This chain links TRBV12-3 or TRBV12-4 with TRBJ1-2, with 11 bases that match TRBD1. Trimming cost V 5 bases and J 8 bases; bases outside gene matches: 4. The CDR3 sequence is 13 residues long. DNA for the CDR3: TGTGCCAGCAGTGTCGGGACAGGGGGAGGCTACACCTTC. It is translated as CASSVGTGGGYTF.

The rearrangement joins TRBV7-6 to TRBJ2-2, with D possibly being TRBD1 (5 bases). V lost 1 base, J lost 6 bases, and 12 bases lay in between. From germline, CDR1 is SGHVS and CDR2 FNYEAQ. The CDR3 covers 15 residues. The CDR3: CASSLETARAGELFF. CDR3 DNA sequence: TGTGCCAGCAGCTTAGAAACAGCCAGGGCCGGGGAGCTGTTTTTT.

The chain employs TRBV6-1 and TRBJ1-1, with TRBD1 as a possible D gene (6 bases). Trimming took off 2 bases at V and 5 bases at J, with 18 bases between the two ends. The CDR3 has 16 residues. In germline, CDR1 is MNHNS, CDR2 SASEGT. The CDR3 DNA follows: TGTGCCAGCAGTGAATCGGGTCAGGGGTCGGGGACTGAAGCTTTCTTT. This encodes CASSESGQGSGTEAFF.

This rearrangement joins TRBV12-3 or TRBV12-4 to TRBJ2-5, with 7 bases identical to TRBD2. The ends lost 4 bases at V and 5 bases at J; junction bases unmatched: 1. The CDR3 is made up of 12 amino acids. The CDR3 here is CASSWGGETQYF. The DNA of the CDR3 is TGTGCCAGCAGTTGGGGGGGTGAGACCCAGTACTTC.

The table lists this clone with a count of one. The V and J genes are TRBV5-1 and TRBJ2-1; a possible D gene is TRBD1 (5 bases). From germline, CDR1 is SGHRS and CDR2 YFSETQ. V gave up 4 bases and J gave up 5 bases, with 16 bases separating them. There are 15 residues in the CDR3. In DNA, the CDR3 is TGCGCCAGCAGCATCAGGGTCGGTGGGGACAATGAGCAGTTCTTC. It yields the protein CASSIRVGGDNEQFF.

For the CDR3, the DNA is TGTGCCAGCAGCCAAGGGCCCGGACAGTTTAAAGTCTATGGCTACACCTTC. It is translated as CASSQGPGQFKVYGYTF. The chain carries TRBV3-1 (or the pseudogene TRBV3-2) and TRBJ1-2; D may be TRBD1 (6 bases). The V end lost 1 base, the J end lost 4 bases, and 19 bases lay between the germline ends. Germline assignment: CDR1 LGHDT and CDR2 YNNKEL (reference sequence). This CDR3 comprises 17 residues.

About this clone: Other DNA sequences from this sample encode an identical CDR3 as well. The CDR3 DNA reads as TGCGCCAGCAGCTTGGAAGGATCGGGGAACACTGAAGCTTTCTTT. Protein: CASSLEGSGNTEAFF. This rearrangement joins TRBV5-1 to TRBJ1-1; D unresolved. Trimming removed 0 bases from V and 1 base from J, with 10 bases in between. CDR3 size: 15 residues. Germline CDR1 and CDR2: SGHRS and YFSETQ.

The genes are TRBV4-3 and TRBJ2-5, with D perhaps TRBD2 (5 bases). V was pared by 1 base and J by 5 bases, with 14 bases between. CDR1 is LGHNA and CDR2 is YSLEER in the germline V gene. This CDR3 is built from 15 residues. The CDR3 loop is CASSQGGLSGETQYF. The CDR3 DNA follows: TGCGCCAGCAGCCAAGGAGGGCTTTCGGGGGAGACCCAGTACTTC.

The CDR3 is CASSLETGTGELFF. The CDR3 nucleotides read TGTGCCAGCAGCCTTGAGACAGGGACCGGGGAGCTGTTTTTT. The V call is TRBV7-8, the J call TRBJ2-2; 7 bases match TRBD1. J was trimmed by 5 bases and V by 5 bases; bases with no gene match: 5. The CDR3 is 14 residues long. In germline, CDR1 is SGHVS, CDR2 FQNEAQ.

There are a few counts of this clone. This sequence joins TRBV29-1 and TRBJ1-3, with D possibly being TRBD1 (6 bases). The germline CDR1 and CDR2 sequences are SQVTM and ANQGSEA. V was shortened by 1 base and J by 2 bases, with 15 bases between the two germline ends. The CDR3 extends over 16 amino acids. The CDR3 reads CSVEGGQGLTGNTIYF. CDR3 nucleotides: TGCAGCGTTGAAGGGGGGCAGGGGCTTACTGGAAACACCATATATTTT.

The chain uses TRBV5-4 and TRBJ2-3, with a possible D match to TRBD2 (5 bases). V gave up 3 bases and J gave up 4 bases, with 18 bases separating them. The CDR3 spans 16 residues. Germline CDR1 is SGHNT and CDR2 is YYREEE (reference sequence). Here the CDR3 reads CASSSPSTGSPDTQYF. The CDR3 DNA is TGTGCCAGCAGCTCCCCAAGCACGGGGTCTCCAGATACGCAGTATTTT.

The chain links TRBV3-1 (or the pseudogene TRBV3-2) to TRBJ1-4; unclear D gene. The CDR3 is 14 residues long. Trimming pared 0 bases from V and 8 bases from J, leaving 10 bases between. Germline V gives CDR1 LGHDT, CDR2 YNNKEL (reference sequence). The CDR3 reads CASSQEPEAEKLFF. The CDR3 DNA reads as TGTGCCAGCAGCCAAGAACCAGAGGCAGAAAAACTGTTTTTT.